Each of the 13 T cell receptor beta chains below was sequenced from the same sample in a study of cytomegalovirus exposure and HLA in healthy donors. The PCR made use of 60 Vbeta and 13 Jbeta primers. Assay used: immunoSEQ multiplex PCR; TCRdb lists only in-frame clones, some missing. The sample shows about 140,000 clones, about four fifths of them seen only once. The source material was PBMCs. These receptors originate from a woman between 18 and 29 years old in good health and CMV-seropositive.

The CDR3 coding sequence is TGTGCCAGCAGCTCCAGGGCTTCTCCGCAACATTACCAAGAGACCCAGTACTTC. Protein sequence: CASSSRASPQHYQETQYF. This chain joins TRBV6-7 and TRBJ2-5, with D possibly TRBD1 on 5 matching bases. TRBV6-7 is flagged as an ORF with uncertain function. The V gene lost 6 bases and the J gene lost 0 bases, with 23 bases spanning the gap. This CDR3 comprises 18 residues.

The chain recombines TRBV7-2 with TRBJ2-7; the D is unclear. The CDR3 loop spans 14 amino acids. Germline V gene data show CDR1 as SGHTA and CDR2 as FQGNSA. V gave up 4 bases and J gave up 2 bases, with 12 bases separating them. The CDR3 loop reads CASSSGRQAYEQYF. The CDR3 bases are TGTGCCAGCAGCTCCGGTCGGCAGGCCTACGAGCAGTACTTC.

V and J are TRBV11-2 and TRBJ2-2; TRBD1 aligns across 7 bases. There are 14 residues in the CDR3. Germline V CDR1 and CDR2: SGHAT, FQNNGV. V dropped 3 bases and J dropped 4; count of bases not matched to a gene: 2. CDR3 protein: CASSLWTGTGELFF. The CDR3 DNA reads as TGTGCCAGCAGCTTGTGGACAGGCACCGGGGAGCTGTTTTTT.

The chain links TRBV6-1 to TRBJ2-7; weak D call: TRBD2 (6 bases). This CDR3 is built from 11 residues. The germline gives CDR1 MNHNS, CDR2 SASEGT. Trimming took off 6 bases at V and 6 bases at J, with 9 bases between the two ends. CDR3 amino acids: CASRGGGEQYF. Written as DNA, the CDR3 is TGTGCCAGCAGGGGGGGTGGCGAGCAGTACTTC.

This chain connects TRBV6-5 to TRBJ1-1, with D hard to call. The V and J ends lost 7 bases and 7 bases respectively, with 19 bases between them. The CDR3 runs 14 residues. Looked up from germline, CDR1 is MNHEY and CDR2 is SVGAGI. CDR3 coding DNA: TGTGCCAGCAAGTTTCAGCCAGAGGGCGGTGAAGCTTTCTTT. Protein: CASKFQPEGGEAFF.

The V and J genes are TRBV11-2 and TRBJ1-3; D not resolved. The germline gives CDR1 SGHAT, CDR2 FQNNGV. CDR3 length equals 15 residues. Trimming cost V 2 bases and J 3 bases, with 11 bases left between them. CDR3 nucleotides: TGTGCCAGCAGCTTATCGCTATTCGGTGGAAACACCATATATTTT. It encodes CASSLSLFGGNTIYF.

The chain uses TRBV7-2 and TRBJ2-3; TRBD2 matches at 10 bases. The CDR3 sequence is 16 residues long. J lost 1 base, V lost 5 bases, and 6 bases had no gene match. Germline V gene data show CDR1 as SGHTA and CDR2 as FQGNSA. CDR3 protein: CASSLVLAGGTDTQYF. The CDR3 DNA reads TGTGCCAGCAGCCTTGTTCTAGCGGGGGGCACAGATACGCAGTATTTT.

The genes are TRBV7-2 and TRBJ1-2; 10 bases line up with TRBD1. Looked up from germline, CDR1 is SGHTA and CDR2 is FQGNSA. This CDR3 has 15 amino acids. Unmatched junction bases numbered 3, after V lost 3 bases and J lost 2 bases. In nucleotides, the CDR3 is TGTGCCAGCAGCTTGGCGACAGGGGGCAACTATGGCTACACCTTC. Residues: CASSLATGGNYGYTF.

This chain uses TRBV5-6 with TRBJ2-4; tentative D call: TRBD1 (6 bases). CDR1 SGHDT and CDR2 YYEEEE come from the germline V gene. The CDR3 length is 14 residues. Trimming removed 4 bases from V and 1 base from J, with 9 bases in between. CDR3 in DNA: TGTGCCAGCAGCCGGACAGCGGCCAAAAACATTCAGTACTTC. Its protein is CASSRTAAKNIQYF.

The chain uses TRBV18 and TRBJ1-1, with 8 bases that match TRBD1. Looked up from germline, CDR1 is KGHSH and CDR2 is LQKENI. V gave up 10 bases and J gave up 11 bases; unmatched junction bases: 15. This CDR3 is built from 13 residues. CDR3: CANSLDRVDRAFF. The CDR3 bases are TGTGCCAACTCCCTGGACAGGGTGGATCGGGCTTTCTTT.

The V call is TRBV11-2, the J call TRBJ2-5; a weak D match, TRBD2 (6 bases). Germline V CDR1 and CDR2: SGHAT, FQNNGV. This CDR3 contains 16 residues. Trimming removed 1 base from V and 1 base from J, with 13 bases in between. CDR3 DNA sequence: TGTGCCAGCAGCTTAGGGGGGGAGCTCATCCAAGAGACCCAGTACTTC. This sequence encodes CASSLGGELIQETQYF. Variable domain in full (rest from reference TRBV11-2 and TRBJ2-5): EAGVAQSPRYKIIEKRQSVAFWCNPISGHATLYWYQQILGQGPKLLIQFQNNGVVDDSQLPKDRFSAERLKGVDSTLKIQPAKLEDSAVYLCASSLGGELIQETQYFGPGTRLLVL.

V usage is TRBV27 and J usage is TRBJ1-4; D is uncertain. Trimming stripped 1 base from V and 0 bases from J, with 12 bases between. There are 17 residues in the CDR3. Germline V gene data show CDR1 as MNHEY and CDR2 as SMNVEV (reference sequence). The CDR3 coding sequence is TGTGCCAGCAGTTTATGGGGAGAGAGTGCAACTAATGAAAAACTGTTTTTT. Protein sequence: CASSLWGESATNEKLFF.

This chain links TRBV14 with TRBJ2-2; 7 bases align to TRBD2. The CDR3 loop spans 13 amino acids. The ends lost 10 bases at V and 0 bases at J; junction bases unmatched: 2. The germline V gene has CDR1 SGHDN and CDR2 FVKESK. The CDR3 sequence: CATGGTNTGELFF. DNA of the CDR3: TGTGCCACCGGGGGGACGAACACCGGGGAGCTGTTTTTT.